The clone carrying this T cell receptor (beta chain) was observed a few times. This sample was included in a study of T-cell reconstitution after alpha-beta-depleted transplantation in children. V gave up 2 bases and J gave up 6 bases; unmatched junction bases: 5. The CDR3 sequence is 15 residues long. Per germline, CDR1 DFQATT and CDR2 SNEGSKA (reference sequence). Construction of the TCRbeta library involved unique molecular identifiers. TCRdb reprocessed the PCR reads with MiXCR, giving one entry per CDR3 protein. Of 250,000 to 300,000 distinct CDR3 sequences in the sample, around 10% were seen once.

This material consisted of PBMCs, taken before TCRalphabeta/CD19-depleted stem cell transplant. This chain connects TRBV20-1 to TRBJ1-4, with 11 bases lining up with TRBD1. The clonotype comes from a boy less than two years old with acute myeloid leukemia, due to receive a stem cell transplant. CDR3 protein: CSARPPGQGDEKLFF. In nucleotides, the CDR3 is TGCAGTGCTAGACCCCCGGGACAGGGGGATGAAAAACTGTTTTTT.